This T cell receptor beta chain was observed in a study of T-cell reconstitution after alpha-beta-depleted transplantation in children. Study conclusions and caveats: When one year had passed after transplant, most T-cell counts and diversity came from newly produced T cells. By about two months after transplant, alpha-beta T cells reportedly arose from several hundred graft clones that had expanded. Recipient T cells and thymic progenitors that survived were the source of the high TCRbeta diversity seen at day 60 in some patients.

Preparation of the TCRbeta library used unique molecular identifiers. TCRdb ran MiXCR on the PCR reads and lists one entry per CDR3 protein. The sample has 350,000 to 500,000 distinct CDR3 sequences; roughly two fifths are singletons. There are a few counts of this clonotype. Antigen unknown. In germline, CDR1 is MNHNS, CDR2 SASEGT. CDR3 length equals 16 residues. The V segment lost 6 bases and the J segment 0 bases; nucleotides outside the gene matches: 10. This sequence originates from a girl aged 2 to 10 with aplastic anemia, due to receive a stem cell transplant. This specimen was PBMCs, taken before TCRalphabeta/CD19-depleted stem cell transplant. The chain couples TRBV6-1 to TRBJ2-7; 8 positions match TRBD1. Here the CDR3 DNA reads TGTGCCAGCAGCGTAACCGGGACAGGCACCTCCTACGAGCAGTACTTC. It specifies CASSVTGTGTSYEQYF.